These 18 T cell receptor beta chains came from one sample sequenced in a study of T cells after yellow fever vaccination. A single record per CDR3 protein comes from TCRdb applying MiXCR to the 5' RACE reads. The table includes approximately 340,000 distinct CDR3 sequences, about 8.7% detected once. The sample in question was PBMCs, obtained on the day of the first yellow fever vaccination. Receptors originate from a man younger than 30 who received the YFV17D yellow fever vaccine.

This clonotype has only a few counts. The chain's CDR3 is CASSPAGAAYIHEQFF. The CDR3 region has the DNA TGTGCCAGCAGCCCTGCTGGAGCCGCCTACATCCATGAGCAGTTCTTC. The V and J genes are TRBV7-8 and TRBJ2-1; D gene ambiguous. The CDR3 runs 16 residues. The V end was cut by 5 bases, the J end by 8 bases, with 22 bases between. Germline V gene data show CDR1 as SGHVS and CDR2 as FQNEAQ.

A few counts support this clonotype. This rearrangement joins TRBV7-2 to TRBJ2-5; D ambiguous. This CDR3 is built from 12 residues. Trimming stripped 5 bases from V and 6 bases from J, with 10 bases between. CDR1 is SGHTA and CDR2 is FQGNSA in the germline V gene. The CDR3 sequence is CASSPTVQTQYF. The CDR3 DNA follows: TGTGCCAGCAGCCCTACGGTCCAGACCCAGTACTTC.

The V call is TRBV15, the J call TRBJ1-3; no clear D gene. V dropped 0 bases and J dropped 4 bases, with 13 bases sitting between them. Germline CDR1 is LNHNV and CDR2 is YYDKDF (reference sequence). The length of the CDR3 is 16 residues. The CDR3 sequence is CATSRDAVPGGNTIYF. CDR3 nucleotide sequence: TGTGCCACCAGCAGAGACGCCGTCCCAGGCGGAAACACCATATATTTT.

This clonotype was recorded a few times. The rearrangement links TRBV7-8 to TRBJ1-6; D perhaps matches TRBD1 (6 bases). Germline assignment: CDR1 SGHVS and CDR2 FQNEAQ. Deletions cut 0 bases from V and 10 bases from J, with 10 bases between. The length of the CDR3 is 14 residues. In DNA form, the CDR3 reads TGTGCCAGCAGCTTAGCAAGGGGGAGGTCACCCCTCCACTTT. It specifies CASSLARGRSPLHF.

This clonotype was observed a handful of times. The V gene is TRBV5-1, the J gene TRBJ2-1, with D perhaps matching TRBD1 (5 bases). Germline lookup yields CDR1 SGHRS and CDR2 YFSETQ. V lost 1 base and J lost 8, with 13 bases in between. The CDR3 consists of 14 residues. CDR3 region: CASSLPPRVDEQFF. CDR3 nucleotide sequence: TGCGCCAGCAGCTTGCCGCCCAGGGTCGATGAGCAGTTCTTC.

This rearrangement joins TRBV29-1 to TRBJ1-1; TRBD1 agrees at 7 bases. The length of the CDR3 is 13 residues. Germline V gene lookup returns CDR1 SQVTM and CDR2 ANQGSEA. V lost 8 bases to trimming and J lost 1 base; unmatched junction nucleotides: 7. This CDR3 reads CSIQGQRNTEAFF. The CDR3, as DNA: TGCAGCATTCAGGGACAGAGGAACACTGAAGCTTTCTTT.

The V and J genes are TRBV7-6 and TRBJ2-7; the match to TRBD1 covers 8 bases. The V gene end was trimmed by 5 bases and the J gene end by 6 bases; junction bases not matched to a gene: 6. The CDR3 covers 13 residues. Germline loops: CDR1 SGHVS, CDR2 FNYEAQ. The CDR3 nucleotides read TGTGCCAGCAGCCCAGACAGGGGAGGCGAGCAGTACTTC. It is translated as CASSPDRGGEQYF. The full variable domain, with the rest looked up from reference TRBV7-6 and TRBJ2-7, is GAGVSQSPRYKVTKRGQDVALRCDPISGHVSLYWYRQALGQGPEFLTYFNYEAQQDKSGLPNDRFSAERPEGSISTLTIQRTEQRDSAMYRCASSPDRGGEQYFGPGTRLTVT.

V is TRBV5-6 and J is TRBJ2-7; a weak D match, TRBD1 (6 bases). CDR3 length equals 15 residues. Germline CDR1 SGHDT, CDR2 YYEEEE. The V gene lost 6 bases and the J gene lost 4 bases, with 20 bases spanning the gap. The CDR3 sequence is CASNPRGQGRYEQYF. The CDR3 DNA is TGTGCCAGCAATCCCCGGGGTCAGGGGCGTTACGAGCAGTACTTC.

This clonotype was observed a handful of times. The V gene is TRBV5-1, the J gene TRBJ1-1; perhaps TRBD1 as D (6 bases). Trimming pared 7 bases from V and 1 base from J, leaving 23 bases between. In germline, CDR1 is SGHRS, CDR2 YFSETQ. The CDR3 has 17 residues. The CDR3 coding sequence is TGCGCCAGCCGGCGCGGGGGGGGGCTCGAACAGAACACTGAAGCTTTCTTT. Translated, it gives CASRRGGGLEQNTEAFF.

This clonotype was counted a few times. CDR3 DNA sequence: TGTGCCAGCAGTTTAGGGCCGTTGGCTTTCTTT. Translated: CASSLGPLAFF. The rearrangement links TRBV12-3 or TRBV12-4 to TRBJ1-1; no firm D call. The CDR3 length is 11 residues. With 1 base removed from V and 11 bases from J, the gap between germline ends came to 8 bases.

This clonotype appeared a few times. This chain links TRBV4-3 with TRBJ1-2; the D gene is possibly TRBD1 (6 bases). Trimming took off 3 bases at V and 7 bases at J, with 12 bases between the two ends. Germline-derived CDR1 and CDR2 are LGHNA and YSLEER. The CDR3 consists of 13 residues. The CDR3 DNA reads as TGCGCCAGCAGCCATGAAGGGGGGGGTGGCTACACCTTC. Amino acid sequence: CASSHEGGGGYTF.

This clonotype was observed a few times. The rearrangement uses TRBV28 and TRBJ2-3; D may be TRBD2 (5 bases). Germline V CDR1 and CDR2: MDHEN, SYDVKM. Trimming cost V 4 bases and J 8 bases, with 16 bases left between them. The CDR3 runs to 14 residues. The DNA for the CDR3 is TGTGCCAGCAGTTACCGGGGTACACCTGGTACGCAGTATTTT. It encodes CASSYRGTPGTQYF.

Many counts were recorded for this clonotype. This chain uses TRBV27 with TRBJ2-7; 13 bases line up with TRBD2. CDR1 and CDR2 from the germline V gene are MNHEY and SMNVEV (reference sequence). V lost 5 bases to trimming and J lost 1 base; unmatched junction nucleotides: 2. The CDR3 covers 15 residues. CDR3 in DNA: TGTGCCAGCAGTCCGACTAGCGGGGGGTCCTACGAGCAGTACGTC. Amino acid sequence: CASSPTSGGSYEQYV.

This chain connects TRBV4-1 to TRBJ2-3; 7 bases map to TRBD2. The CDR3 has 15 amino acids. The V and J ends lost 5 bases and 3 bases, in that order; junction bases with no gene match: 8. Germline V lookup: CDR1 MGHRA, CDR2 YSYEKL. The CDR3 DNA reads as TGCGCCAGCAGCTCAGAGGGGCGGGGGACAGATACGCAGTATTTT. This encodes CASSSEGRGTDTQYF.

This clonotype was found many times. The J gene is TRBJ1-1, the V gene TRBV5-1; 8 bases agree with TRBD1. The CDR3 spans 14 residues. V was clipped by 1 base and J by 4 bases; unmatched bases: 3. CDR1 and CDR2 from the germline V gene are SGHRS and YFSETQ. The CDR3: CASSLSQGATEAFF. The CDR3 coding sequence is TGCGCCAGCAGCTTGAGTCAGGGGGCCACTGAAGCTTTCTTT. The full variable domain, its missing parts supplied by reference TRBV5-1 and TRBJ1-1, is KAGVTQTPRYLIKTRGQQVTLSCSPISGHRSVSWYQQTPGQGLQFLFEYFSETQRNKGNFPGRFSGRQFSNSRSEMNVSTLELGDSALYLCASSLSQGATEAFFGQGTRLTVV.

This chain links TRBV12-3 or TRBV12-4 with TRBJ2-7; weak D call: TRBD1 (5 bases). V lost 3 bases and J 10 bases, leaving 13 bases between the germline ends. The CDR3 has 12 amino acids. This chain's CDR3 is CASSFPGSAQYF. CDR3 sequence (DNA): TGTGCCAGCAGTTTCCCAGGGTCGGCCCAGTACTTC.

This clonotype has just a few counts. The chain links TRBV6-1 to TRBJ2-1, with TRBD2 matching over 11 bases. CDR3 length: 17 amino acids. V lost 7 bases and J lost 2; bases outside the gene matches: 10. Germline values: CDR1 MNHNS, CDR2 SASEGT. The CDR3 spells CASTLIPGLAAYNEQFF. The DNA of the CDR3 is TGTGCCAGCACGCTGATACCGGGACTAGCGGCCTACAATGAGCAGTTCTTC.

This clonotype was seen many times. The chain has TRBV4-2 and TRBJ1-1; the match to TRBD1 covers 8 bases. The germline V gene has CDR1 LGHNA and CDR2 YNFKEQ. The CDR3 loop spans 15 amino acids. V lost 1 base and J lost 4; bases outside the gene matches: 5. The CDR3 here is CASSQGTGFVTEAFF. CDR3 nucleotides: TGTGCCAGCAGCCAAGGGACAGGGTTCGTCACTGAAGCTTTCTTT.